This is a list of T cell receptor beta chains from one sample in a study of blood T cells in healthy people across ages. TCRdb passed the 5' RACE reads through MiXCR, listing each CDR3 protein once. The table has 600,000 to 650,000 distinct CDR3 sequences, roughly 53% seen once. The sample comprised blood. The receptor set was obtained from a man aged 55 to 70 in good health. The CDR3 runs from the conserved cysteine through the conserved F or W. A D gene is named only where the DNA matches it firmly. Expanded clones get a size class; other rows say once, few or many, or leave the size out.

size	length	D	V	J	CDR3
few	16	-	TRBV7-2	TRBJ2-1	CASSLEAGDSYNEQFF
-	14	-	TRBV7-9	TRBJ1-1	CASSVMGKNTEAFF
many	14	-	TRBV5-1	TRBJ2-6	CASRSQSGANVLTF
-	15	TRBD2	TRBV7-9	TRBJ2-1	CASSFMGLAGNEQFF
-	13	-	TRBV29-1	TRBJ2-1	CSVPVGEGNEQFF
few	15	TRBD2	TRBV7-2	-	CASSLLAGGGETQYF
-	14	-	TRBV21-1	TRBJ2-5	CASSNLAGGWEQYF
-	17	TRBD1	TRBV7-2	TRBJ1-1	CASSIQDRGPSGTEAFF
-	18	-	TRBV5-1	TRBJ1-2	CASSLVQMTARRNYGYTF
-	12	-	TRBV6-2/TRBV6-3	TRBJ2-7	CVSRSTAYEQYF
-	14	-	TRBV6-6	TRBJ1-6	CASSYSGGASPLHF
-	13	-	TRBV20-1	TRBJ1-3	CSAREEGINTIYF
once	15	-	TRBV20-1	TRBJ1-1	CSAGGDRGGSTEAFF
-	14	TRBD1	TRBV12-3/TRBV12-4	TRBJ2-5	CVSRAGTGIETQYF
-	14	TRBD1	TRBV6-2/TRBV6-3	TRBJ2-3	CASTLGQGTDTQYF
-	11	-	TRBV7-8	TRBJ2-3	CASSLSSLRYF
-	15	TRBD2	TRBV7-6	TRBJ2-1	CASSRGLAGLDEQFF
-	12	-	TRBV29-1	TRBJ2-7	CSVAQNSYKQYF
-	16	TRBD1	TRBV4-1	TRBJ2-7	CASSRDRGGSSYEQYF
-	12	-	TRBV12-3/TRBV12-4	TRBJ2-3	CASSFVPDTQYF
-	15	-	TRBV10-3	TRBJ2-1	CAISITGPSYNEQFF
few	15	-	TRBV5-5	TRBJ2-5	CASSLRGALQETQYF
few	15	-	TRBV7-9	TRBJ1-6	CASSLALDGNSPLHF
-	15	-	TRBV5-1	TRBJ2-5	CASSLAGASQETQYF
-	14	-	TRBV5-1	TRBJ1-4	CASSEGLGNEKLFF
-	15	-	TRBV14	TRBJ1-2	CASSQGMWANYGYTF
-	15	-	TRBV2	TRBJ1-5	CASSDGTGSFKPQHF
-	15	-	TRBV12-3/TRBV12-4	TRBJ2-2	CASSLRAFYTGELFF
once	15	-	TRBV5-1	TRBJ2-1	CASSPAAYSYNEQFF
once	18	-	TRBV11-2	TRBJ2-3	CASSLGGQTTSSTDTQYF
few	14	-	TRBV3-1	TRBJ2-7	CASSSGRGAYEQYF
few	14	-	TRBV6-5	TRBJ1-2	CASSYSTGTYGYTF
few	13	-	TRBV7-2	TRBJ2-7	CASSFGQIGEQYF
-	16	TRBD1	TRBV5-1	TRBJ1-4	CASSLGDRGRDEKLFF
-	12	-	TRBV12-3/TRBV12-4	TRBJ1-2	CASSDQDRRYTF
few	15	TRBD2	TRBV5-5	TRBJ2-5	CASSFSGSPQETQYF
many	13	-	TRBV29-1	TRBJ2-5	CSVEFGVQETQYF
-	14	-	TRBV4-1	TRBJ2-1	CASSPKFGYNEQFF
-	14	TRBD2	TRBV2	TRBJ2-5	CASRTLAAQETQYF
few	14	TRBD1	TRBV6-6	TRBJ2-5	CASSYWTGEETQYF
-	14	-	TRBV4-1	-	CASSQDLIGETQYF
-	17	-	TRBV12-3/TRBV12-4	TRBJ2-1	CASSSSEGWGSYNEQFF